These T cell receptor beta chains were read from a single sample in a study of beta chain features in type 1 diabetes. Only in-frame clones appear in the TCRdb table, and some are missing; sequencing was by immunoSEQ multiplex PCR. The sample shows around 650,000 clones, roughly an eighth of them seen only once. The sequenced material came from naive CD4+ T cells from blood. The receptors stem from a man younger than 45 with type 1 diabetes. Each CDR3 is given with its conserved first and last residue. A D gene is named only where the DNA matches it firmly. The size entry is marked missing in some rows and otherwise reads once, few, many or a size class.

.	TRBV7-9	TRBJ2-7	few	CASSFLSTYEQYF	TGTGCCAGCAGCTTCCTTTCCACCTACGAGCAGTACTTC
.	TRBV4-3	TRBJ2-2	.	CASSPKAGPTFSNTGELFF	TGCGCCAGCAGCCCAAAGGCAGGACCGACTTTTTCGAACACCGGGGAGCTGTTTTTT
TRBD2	TRBV9	TRBJ2-1	few	CASSVAPRLAGAGEQFF	TGTGCCAGCAGCGTAGCTCCCCGACTAGCGGGGGCGGGGGAGCAGTTCTTC
.	TRBV7-2	TRBJ2-7	.	CASSLIHLQGSYEQYF	TGTGCCAGCAGCTTAATCCATTTACAGGGCTCCTACGAGCAGTACTTC
.	TRBV11-3	TRBJ2-1	.	CASSPSTGLANEQFF	TGTGCCAGCAGCCCCTCGACAGGCTTAGCAAATGAGCAGTTCTTC
.	TRBV18	TRBJ2-3	few	CASSLMDSTDTQYF	TGTGCCAGCTCACTTATGGACAGCACAGATACGCAGTATTTT
TRBD2	TRBV14	TRBJ2-3	few	CASSQPGLAFPDTQYF	TGTGCCAGCAGCCAACCGGGACTAGCGTTCCCAGATACGCAGTATTTT
TRBD2	TRBV29-1	TRBJ2-1	few	CSVEKYRTSGGDEQFF	TGCAGCGTTGAAAAATACCGGACTAGCGGGGGCGATGAGCAGTTCTTC
.	TRBV29-1	TRBJ2-7	few	CSVEGVGYEQYF	TGCAGCGTTGAGGGGGTAGGTTACGAGCAGTACTTC
.	TRBV7-8	TRBJ1-6	few	CASSLEGRYNSPLHF	TGTGCCAGCAGCTTAGAGGGTCGTTATAATTCACCCCTCCACTTT
.	TRBV2	TRBJ1-2	.	CASSEALLAEGYTF	TGTGCCAGCAGTGAAGCGCTTCTAGCTGAGGGCTACACCTTC
TRBD1	TRBV4-2	TRBJ2-4	.	CASSQDLRTGGRNIQYF	TGTGCCAGCAGCCAAGATCTACGGACAGGGGGCAGGAACATTCAGTACTTC
.	TRBV30	TRBJ2-5	few	CAWSMSETQYF	TGTGCCTGGAGTATGTCGGAGACCCAGTACTTC
.	TRBV10-3	TRBJ2-7	few	CAISEGQAYEQYF	TGTGCCATCAGTGAGGGGCAGGCCTACGAGCAGTACTTC
.	TRBV7-9	TRBJ2-5	.	CASSLGTEQETQYF	TGTGCCAGCAGCCTTGGGACTGAGCAAGAGACCCAGTACTTC
.	TRBV7-8	TRBJ2-7	few	CASSLAGPGSIDEQYF	TGTGCCAGCAGCTTAGCAGGGCCAGGGTCAATCGACGAGCAGTACTTC
.	TRBV23-1	TRBJ1-2	few	CASTTTLYGYTF	TGCGCCAGCACGACAACACTCTATGGCTACACCTTC
TRBD2	TRBV27	TRBJ2-1	few	CASSSLSGGWNEQFF	TGTGCCAGCAGCTCCCTAAGCGGGGGTTGGAATGAGCAGTTCTTC
TRBD1	TRBV7-2	TRBJ1-1	few	CASSSATGRLNTEAFF	TGTGCCAGCAGCTCTGCGACAGGGCGGTTGAACACTGAAGCTTTCTTT
.	TRBV29-1	TRBJ2-3	few	CSVRSSSTDTQYF	TGCAGCGTTAGGTCCTCTAGCACAGATACGCAGTATTTT
TRBD2	TRBV9	TRBJ2-3	few	CASSVYGGGEGGSTDTQYF	TGTGCCAGCAGCGTATATGGCGGGGGAGAAGGAGGGAGCACAGATACGCAGTATTTT
.	TRBV30	TRBJ2-7	few	CAWSNGVSSYEQYF	TGTGCCTGGAGTAACGGAGTAAGCTCCTACGAGCAGTACTTC
TRBD1	TRBV28	TRBJ1-2	few	CASTDPGQGPGYTF	TGTGCCAGCACCGATCCGGGACAGGGTCCTGGCTACACCTTC
.	TRBV7-9	TRBJ1-2	few	CASTRGGEIYGYTF	TGTGCCAGCACCCGGGGAGGGGAGATCTATGGCTACACCTTC
TRBD1	TRBV27	TRBJ2-1	few	CASSVPRGQGANNEQFF	TGTGCCAGCAGTGTACCCCGGGGACAGGGGGCCAACAATGAGCAGTTCTTC
.	TRBV18	TRBJ2-1	.	CASSPYVGTPNEQFF	TGTGCCAGCTCACCCTACGTCGGGACCCCGAATGAGCAGTTCTTC
.	TRBV11-2	TRBJ2-2	few	CASSSLRSRDPGELFF	TGTGCCAGCAGCTCTTTAAGGAGTCGGGATCCCGGGGAGCTGTTTTTT
.	TRBV4-3	TRBJ2-1	.	CASSQDHNSYNEQFF	TGCGCCAGCAGCCAAGATCATAACTCCTACAATGAGCAGTTCTTC
.	TRBV25-1	TRBJ2-7	few	CASSASGVFPYEQYF	TGTGCCAGCAGTGCGTCAGGGGTATTCCCCTACGAGCAGTACTTC
TRBD2	TRBV6-5	TRBJ2-3	.	CASSVLAGAPDTQYF	TGTGCCAGCAGCGTCCTAGCGGGGGCCCCCGATACGCAGTATTTT
.	TRBV7-9	TRBJ1-2	few	CASSSRGYGYTF	TGTGCCAGCAGCTCCAGGGGCTATGGCTACACCTTC
.	TRBV10-3	TRBJ1-5	.	CAISESYQPQHF	TGTGCCATCAGTGAGTCGTATCAGCCCCAGCATTTT
.	TRBV5-1	TRBJ2-1	few	CASSLVQGSQFF	TGCGCCAGCAGCTTGGTGCAGGGAAGCCAATTCTTC
TRBD1	TRBV7-6	TRBJ2-7	.	CASSTGQTYEQYF	TGTGCCAGCAGCACGGGACAGACCTACGAGCAGTACTTC